Sequencing of this T cell receptor beta chain was carried out in a study of radiation and T cells in renal cell carcinoma. The study's findings and limits: Pretreatment tumor biopsies were lacking, so baseline clonotypes are unknown. Top tumor clonotypes rose in blood 2 weeks post-radiation, then contracted.

The count of this clone is one. Its target is not known. Noted time point: baseline pretreatment blood. Treatment noted: 15 Gy SBRT to primary tumor, nephrectomy 4 weeks later. After SBRT, blood was collected at 2 and 4 weeks, plus baseline. This renal cell carcinoma was of the clear cell type. Germline lookup yields CDR1 ENHRY and CDR2 SYGVKD. CDR3 length: 13 amino acids. V was cut by 5 bases and J by 8 bases, with 13 bases left in between. Produced via immunoSEQ multiplex PCR; TCRdb's table is partial and in-frame only. The table has tens of thousands of clones, approximately 83% seen once. The sample consisted of blood, taken from a patient whose treatment included radiotherapy and nephrectomy. The V and J genes are TRBV10-3 and TRBJ2-4; the D gene is possibly TRBD2 (7 bases). The TCR sequence derives from a man in his sixties with renal cell carcinoma. Written as DNA, the CDR3 is TGTGCCATCAGTTCCCGGGGGGCGGACATTCAGTACTTC. Translated: CAISSRGADIQYF.